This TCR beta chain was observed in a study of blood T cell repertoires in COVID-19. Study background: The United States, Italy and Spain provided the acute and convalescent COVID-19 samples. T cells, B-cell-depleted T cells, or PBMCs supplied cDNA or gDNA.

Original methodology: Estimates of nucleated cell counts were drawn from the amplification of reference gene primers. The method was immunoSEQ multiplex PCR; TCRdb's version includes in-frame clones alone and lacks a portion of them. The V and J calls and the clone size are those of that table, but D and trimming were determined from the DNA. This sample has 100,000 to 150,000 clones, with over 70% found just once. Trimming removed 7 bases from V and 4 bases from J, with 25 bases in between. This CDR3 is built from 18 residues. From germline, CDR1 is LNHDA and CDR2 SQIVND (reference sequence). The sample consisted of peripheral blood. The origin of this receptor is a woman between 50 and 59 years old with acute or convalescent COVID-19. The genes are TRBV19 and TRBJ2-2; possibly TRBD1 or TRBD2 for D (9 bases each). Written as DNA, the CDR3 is TGTGCCAGTACCTGGAACAGGGGGCTTAGCGGGAGCACCGGGGAGCTGTTTTTT. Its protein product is CASTWNRGLSGSTGELFF.